The present T cell receptor beta chain was sequenced within a study of CD8 T cells in ankylosing spondylitis. Notes on the study in general: A TCR beta motif of fewer than ten highly homologous variants seemed to mark ankylosing spondylitis blood.

In its sample, this clonotype was seen many times. Its antigen is still unknown. Scientists made TCR beta libraries using quantitative 5'-RACE with molecular barcodes. MiXCR was run by TCRdb on the 5' RACE reads, yielding one entry per CDR3 protein. The sample holds around 180,000 distinct CDR3 sequences, roughly 13% seen once. V was cut by 2 bases and J by 5 bases, with 3 bases left in between. The CDR3 loop spans 12 amino acids. The germline V gene has CDR1 LGHDT and CDR2 YNNKEL (reference sequence). Sequences were obtained from blood, either unsorted or a sorted T cell fraction (not recorded which). This clonotype was sampled from a female donor with ankylosing spondylitis or in good health (not recorded which). This chain joins TRBV3-1 and TRBJ1-4; D is unclear. CDR3 amino acids: CASSQPNEKLFF. The DNA for the CDR3 is TGTGCCAGCAGCCAACCAAATGAAAAACTGTTTTTT.